This TCR beta chain was found in a study of CD8+CD57+ T cells in acquired aplastic anemia. Study-wide results and limits: Patients and controls shared just under 30 CD8+ CDR3 sequences, highly expressed in patients. Researchers reported that CD8+ Simpson's diversity was not significantly different in patients versus controls.

Whoever was chosen for sequencing had shown CD8+CD57+ cell expansion by flow cytometry. Among the patients, none had received any therapy at the time of blood sampling. For CDR3 and TCR beta VDJ profiling, genomic DNA was the template used. TCRdb fed the reads into MiXCR, producing one record per CDR3 protein. The sample lists 200,000 to 250,000 distinct CDR3 sequences, over 55% occurring once. The CDR3 is 11 amino acids. V lost 8 bases, J lost 6 bases, and 9 bases lay in between. Germline-derived CDR1 and CDR2 are SGHDN and FVKESK. As regards this clonotype: As yet, its antigen is unknown.

Sequencing used sorted CD4+, CD8+, or CD8+CD57+ T cells (not recorded which) from PBMCs. The source of this sequence is a human donor with aplastic anemia. The gene calls are TRBV14 and TRBJ2-3; no reliable D call. Written as DNA, the CDR3 is TGTGCCAGCGGTATTGTGGATACGCAGTATTTT. Its protein product is CASGIVDTQYF.